This entry features one TCR beta chain sequence. The germline V gene encodes CDR1 GTSNPN and CDR2 SVGIG (reference sequence). Trimming removed 5 bases at V and 1 base at J, with 15 bases between. This CDR3 is built from 15 residues. Assay used: immunoSEQ multiplex PCR; TCRdb lists only in-frame clones, some missing. The data contain tens of thousands of clones, roughly 96% of them singletons. This sample stems from a study of technical replicates of blood from several donors. Sequenced: T cells isolated from PBMCs. This clonotype originated in a human donor in good health. The chain is built from TRBV30 and TRBJ1-3; D might be TRBD1 (6 bases). The CDR3 spells CAWAGTLFSGNTIYF. The CDR3 DNA reads as TGTGCCTGGGCCGGGACACTTTTTTCTGGAAACACCATATATTTT.